This T cell receptor beta chain stems from a study of regulatory T cells in long-lasting Graves disease. General observations from the study: Favoring TRBV28, TRBJ1-2 and TRBJ2-5 was a feature seen in persistent disease. Those with persistent disease had in common more public clonotypes (about 3,000) than new patients (roughly 970).

Relying on iRepertoire HTBI primers and Arm-PCR of CDR3 regions, the team built TCR beta libraries. TCRdb called the multiplex PCR reads again in MiXCR, with one record for every CDR3 protein. The table lists about 470,000 distinct CDR3 sequences, around 16% of them singletons. The time point here: newly diagnosed GD, antithyroid drugs for less than 3 months. Isolated PBMC RNA provided the starting material for the TCR library. The CDR3 is 13 amino acids. With 2 bases removed from V and 3 bases from J, the gap between germline ends came to 7 bases. Germline V CDR1 and CDR2: SEHNR, FQNEAQ (reference sequence). With regard to this clonotype: Its specificity is not known.

Another study also made use of these data, one on T cells in Graves' hyperthyroidism and ophthalmopathy.

The input for sequencing was peripheral blood mononuclear cells (PBMCs), taken at new diagnosis, from a patient treated with antithyroid drugs. The chain uses TRBV7-9 and TRBJ1-2; no reliable D call. The sequence came from a man in his forties or fifties with Graves disease. Written as DNA, the CDR3 is TGTGCCAGCAGCTTACACGGCGACTATGGCTACACCTTC. This gives the protein CASSLHGDYGYTF.